The 32 T cell receptor beta chains given below trace back to one sample, sequenced in a study of CD8 T cells in Susac syndrome. Reverse transcription of about 0.45 to 1 ug RNA was performed with random hexamers. One entry per CDR3 protein, called by TCRdb with MiXCR from the immunoSEQ multiplex PCR reads. Among roughly 160,000 distinct CDR3 sequences listed, about 96% were seen once. The specimen was CD4+ T cells from PBMCs. The receptors stem from a human donor with Susac syndrome.

V and J are TRBV7-2 and TRBJ2-5; 8 positions agree with TRBD1. The germline gives CDR1 SGHTA, CDR2 FQGNSA. This CDR3 comprises 16 residues. Trimming at V came to 2 bases and at J to 5 bases, leaving 10 bases not matched to a gene. CDR3 loop: CASSLQPRQGYETQYF. CDR3 nucleotide sequence: TGTGCCAGCAGCTTACAACCTCGACAGGGGTATGAGACCCAGTACTTC.

As DNA, the CDR3 is TGCAGCGTTGAGAAAGACACAGATACGCAGTATTTT. Translation gives CSVEKDTDTQYF. This chain uses TRBV29-1 with TRBJ2-3; D remains ambiguous. The V gene's germline CDR1 is SQVTM and CDR2 ANQGSEA. The CDR3 length is 12 residues. V dropped 3 bases and J dropped 2 bases, with 6 bases sitting between them.

Written as DNA, the CDR3 is TGCAGTGCCGGGGATCGCTACGAGCAGTACTTC. This encodes CSAGDRYEQYF. The chain employs TRBV20-1 and TRBJ2-7; TRBD2 is a possible D gene (5 bases). This CDR3 contains 11 residues. With 6 bases removed from V and 3 bases from J, the gap between germline ends came to 9 bases. From germline, CDR1 is DFQATT and CDR2 SNEGSKA (reference sequence).

The CDR3: CASSATGGNLGYTF. The CDR3 nucleotides read TGTGCCAGCAGCGCAACAGGGGGCAATCTTGGCTACACCTTC. The J gene is TRBJ1-2, the V gene TRBV9; TRBD1 agrees at 9 bases. The CDR3 covers 14 residues. The J segment lost 7 bases and the V segment lost 3 bases, leaving 7 bases of the junction unmatched. Germline CDR1 reads SGDLS; CDR2 reads YYNGEE.

The table lists this clonotype with a few counts. The chain couples TRBV29-1 to TRBJ2-3; 12 bases align to TRBD1. Germline lookup yields CDR1 SQVTM and CDR2 ANQGSEA. The CDR3 is 14 residues long. Unmatched junction bases numbered 9, after V lost 8 bases and J lost 6 bases. CDR3 bases: TGCAGCCATAAACCGGGACAGGGGGCGGATACGCAGTATTTT. It translates to CSHKPGQGADTQYF.

The V gene is TRBV4-3, the J gene TRBJ2-5; 7 bases line up with TRBD1. Per the germline V gene, CDR1 is LGHNA and CDR2 is YSLEER. CDR3 length: 15 residues. With V trimmed by 2 bases and J by 5 bases, 8 bases remained unmatched. The CDR3 DNA sequence: TGCGCCAGCAGCCAATCAACAGGGGCCCGGGAGACCCAGTACTTC. Translation gives CASSQSTGARETQYF.

The CDR3 nucleotides are TGTGCCAGCAGTGATAGCGGGAGGGCCTACGAGCAGTACTTC. It codes for CASSDSGRAYEQYF. The V call is TRBV25-1, the J call TRBJ2-7; 11 bases are shared with TRBD2. Trimming took 3 bases from V and 2 from J; bases not matched to a gene: 0. This CDR3 is 14 amino acids long. In germline, CDR1 is MGHDK, CDR2 SYGVNS.

The chain combines TRBV10-3 with TRBJ2-1, with unresolved D. Per germline, CDR1 ENHRY and CDR2 SYGVKD. The V and J ends lost 3 bases and 12 bases respectively, with 9 bases between them. CDR3 size: 11 residues. The DNA of the CDR3 is TGTGCCATCAGTGACCAAGAGAGGCAGTTCTTC. The encoded protein is CAISDQERQFF.

The chain carries TRBV10-3 and TRBJ2-1, with D uncertain. Germline loops: CDR1 ENHRY, CDR2 SYGVKD. CDR3 length: 15 amino acids. V gave up 2 bases and J gave up 2 bases, with 10 bases separating them. CDR3 DNA sequence: TGTGCCATCAGTGAGCTTGATGAGACCTACAATGAGCAGTTCTTC. The encoded protein is CAISELDETYNEQFF.

The chain uses TRBV29-1 and TRBJ2-5; maybe TRBD2 (5 bases). There are 12 residues in the CDR3. The germline gives CDR1 SQVTM, CDR2 ANQGSEA. V gave up 2 bases and J gave up 5 bases, with 9 bases separating them. CDR3 in amino acids: CSVERTGETQYF. The DNA for the CDR3 is TGCAGCGTTGAAAGGACGGGGGAGACCCAGTACTTC.

The chain couples TRBV9 to TRBJ2-1, with D possibly matching TRBD2 (6 bases). V was pared by 4 bases and J by 5 bases, with 19 bases between. Per germline, CDR1 SGDLS and CDR2 YYNGEE. The CDR3 spans 16 residues. The CDR3, as DNA: TGTGCCAGCAGCACCCGGGGTAGCGGAATAGACAATGAGCAGTTCTTC. It codes for CASSTRGSGIDNEQFF.

The genes are TRBV27 and TRBJ2-1; D call uncertain. This CDR3 comprises 15 residues. In germline, CDR1 is MNHEY, CDR2 SMNVEV (reference sequence). Trimming left V 2 bases short and J 1 base short, with 9 bases between. The CDR3 loop is CASSLRPTSYNEQFF. CDR3 bases: TGTGCCAGCAGTTTACGACCGACATCCTACAATGAGCAGTTCTTC.

The J gene is TRBJ2-7, the V gene TRBV28; 8 bases align to TRBD1. Per germline, CDR1 MDHEN and CDR2 SYDVKM. This CDR3 comprises 14 residues. Trimming removed 5 bases from V and 4 bases from J; junction bases left unmatched: 7. The CDR3 sequence: CASSAGGARYEQYF. CDR3 bases: TGTGCCAGCAGTGCAGGGGGCGCGAGATACGAGCAGTACTTC. The entire variable domain, with the rest obtained from reference TRBV28 and TRBJ2-7, is as follows: DVKVTQSSRYLVKRTGEKVFLECVQDMDHENMFWYRQDPGLGLRLIYFSYDVKMKEKGDIPEGYSVSREKKERFSLILESASTNQTSMYLCASSAGGARYEQYFGPGTRLTVT.

This chain uses TRBV7-8 with TRBJ1-2; 7 bases align to TRBD1. With V trimmed by 3 bases and J by 4 bases, 8 bases remained unmatched. This CDR3 has 15 residues. Germline V gene sequence: CDR1 SGHVS, CDR2 FQNEAQ. The CDR3 DNA reads as TGTGCCAGCAGCTTGGGGACAGTGGCCTCCTATGGCTACACCTTC. It yields the protein CASSLGTVASYGYTF.

V and J are TRBV20-1 and TRBJ2-6; D may be TRBD1 (6 bases). CDR3 size: 14 residues. In germline, CDR1 is DFQATT, CDR2 SNEGSKA (reference sequence). The germline V and J ends were trimmed by 6 bases and 0 bases, with 9 bases remaining between them. The CDR3 reads CSAPGDSGANVLTF. As DNA, the CDR3 is TGCAGTGCCCCAGGGGACTCTGGGGCCAACGTCCTGACTTTC.

The V gene is TRBV3-1, the J gene TRBJ1-3; D remains ambiguous. This CDR3 is built from 17 residues. Germline V CDR1 and CDR2: LGHDT, YNNKEL (reference sequence). V dropped 2 bases and J dropped 0 bases, with 14 bases sitting between them. The DNA of the CDR3 is TGTGCCAGCAGCCAATTTACCGGCGGAAGCTCTGGAAACACCATATATTTT. Residues: CASSQFTGGSSGNTIYF.

The CDR3 reads CSGRDRGEKLFF. For the CDR3, the DNA is TGCAGTGGGAGAGACAGGGGCGAAAAACTGTTTTTT. This sequence joins TRBV20-1 and TRBJ1-4; 8 positions agree with TRBD1. Germline lookup yields CDR1 DFQATT and CDR2 SNEGSKA (reference sequence). This CDR3 has 12 amino acids. V trimming: 7 bases; J trimming: 8 bases; junction bases outside the gene matches: 6.

This clonotype was counted once. V gene TRBV30 combines with J gene TRBJ1-5; D ambiguous. Germline CDR1 is GTSNPN and CDR2 is SVGIG (reference sequence). Trimming took 4 bases from V and 4 from J, leaving 14 bases between them. The CDR3 is made up of 14 amino acids. For the CDR3, the DNA is TGTGCCTGGACCCCCTCCGGGAAAAATCAGCCCCAGCATTTT. It yields the protein CAWTPSGKNQPQHF.

The CDR3 region is CSARAGQGTDTQYF. Here the CDR3 DNA reads TGCAGTGCTAGAGCGGGACAGGGAACGGATACGCAGTATTTT. This chain uses TRBV20-1 with TRBJ2-3; 9 nucleotides align to TRBD1. CDR1 is DFQATT and CDR2 is SNEGSKA in the germline V gene (reference sequence). CDR3 length equals 14 residues. Trimming took 1 base from V and 6 from J; bases not matched to a gene: 5.

This clonotype was observed once. Here the CDR3 reads CASSQAPQVSYEQYF. The CDR3 DNA reads as TGTGCCAGCAGCCAAGCTCCACAGGTCTCCTACGAGCAGTACTTC. V usage is TRBV3-1 and J usage is TRBJ2-7; possible D gene TRBD1, 5 bases. The length of the CDR3 is 15 residues. The germline V gene has CDR1 LGHDT and CDR2 YNNKEL (reference sequence). The ends were cut back, 1 base at V and 0 bases at J, with 10 bases in the middle.

This chain uses TRBV30 with TRBJ2-7; 14 positions agree with TRBD2. CDR1 is GTSNPN, CDR2 SVGIG, per germline (reference sequence). The CDR3 has 16 residues. With 7 bases clipped from V and 0 bases from J, the junction kept 8 bases outside the gene matches. This CDR3 is CAFAGLAGVSSYEQYF. CDR3 coding DNA: TGTGCCTTTGCGGGACTAGCGGGAGTATCCTCCTACGAGCAGTACTTC.

This clonotype was found once. This chain connects TRBV4-3 to TRBJ2-1; the match to TRBD2 covers 9 bases. CDR1 is LGHNA, CDR2 YSLEER, per germline. CDR3 length equals 15 residues. Trimming at V came to 3 bases and at J to 8 bases, leaving 8 bases not matched to a gene. The CDR3 loop reads CASSQSYSGSHEQFF. The CDR3 DNA follows: TGCGCCAGCAGCCAGTCTTATAGCGGGAGTCATGAGCAGTTCTTC.

V usage is TRBV29-1 and J usage is TRBJ1-1; no clear D gene. The germline V gene has CDR1 SQVTM and CDR2 ANQGSEA. Trimming took off 3 bases at V and 2 bases at J, with 13 bases between the two ends. This CDR3 has 14 amino acids. CDR3 DNA: TGCAGCGTTGATAGGGCGGCGGGCAACACTGAAGCTTTCTTT. Protein product: CSVDRAAGNTEAFF.

V and J are TRBV28 and TRBJ2-5; D ambiguous. The CDR3 is 14 residues long. Germline values: CDR1 MDHEN, CDR2 SYDVKM. Between the trimmed V and J ends, which lost 2 bases and 1 base, there was a span of 8 bases. CDR3 nucleotide sequence: TGTGCCAGCAGTTTAACGGCCATCCAAGAGACCCAGTACTTC. The encoded protein is CASSLTAIQETQYF. The complete variable domain, with remaining parts taken from reference TRBV28 and TRBJ2-5, reads DVKVTQSSRYLVKRTGEKVFLECVQDMDHENMFWYRQDPGLGLRLIYFSYDVKMKEKGDIPEGYSVSREKKERFSLILESASTNQTSMYLCASSLTAIQETQYFGPGTRLLVL.

The rearrangement uses TRBV27 and TRBJ2-7; D is unclear. The V gene lost 7 bases and the J gene lost 6 bases, with 16 bases spanning the gap. Germline V gene lookup returns CDR1 MNHEY and CDR2 SMNVEV (reference sequence). The CDR3 is 13 amino acids. Here the CDR3 reads CASNTGLGGEQYF. CDR3 sequence (DNA): TGTGCCAGCAACACCGGGCTCGGCGGCGAGCAGTACTTC.

The chain couples TRBV5-6 to TRBJ1-2, with unresolved D. V was pared by 7 bases and J by 6 bases, with 13 bases between. CDR3 length: 12 residues. Germline CDR1 reads SGHDT; CDR2 reads YYEEEE. In nucleotides, the CDR3 is TGTGCCAGCCGGAGGGTCGGGCATGGCTACACCTTC. This gives the protein CASRRVGHGYTF. Supplemented by reference TRBV5-6 and TRBJ1-2, the full variable domain reads DAGVTQSPTHLIKTRGQQVTLRCSPKSGHDTVSWYQQALGQGPQFIFQYYEEEERQRGNFPDRFSGHQFPNYSSELNVNALLLGDSALYLCASRRVGHGYTFGSGTRLTVV.

This clonotype was observed a single time. This sequence joins TRBV5-4 and TRBJ2-1; TRBD2 is a possible D gene (5 bases). From germline, CDR1 is SGHNT and CDR2 YYREEE (reference sequence). The CDR3 loop spans 15 amino acids. Trimming shortened V by 2 bases and J by 2 bases, and 11 bases separated the two germline ends. The CDR3 spells CASSFGGLPYNEQFF. DNA of the CDR3: TGTGCCAGCAGCTTTGGAGGACTGCCCTACAATGAGCAGTTCTTC.

The J gene is TRBJ2-7, the V gene TRBV30, with D unresolved. This CDR3 is built from 14 residues. CDR1 GTSNPN and CDR2 SVGIG come from the germline V gene (reference sequence). V lost 0 bases and J lost 5, with 14 bases in between. The CDR3 reads CAWSVRLGMHEQYF. The CDR3 DNA is TGTGCCTGGAGTGTACGTTTGGGGATGCACGAGCAGTACTTC.

This chain joins TRBV29-1 and TRBJ2-3; 13 bases are a match to TRBD2. CDR1 and CDR2 (germline): SQVTM, ANQGSEA. The CDR3 sequence is 14 residues long. V was pared by 7 bases and J by 5 bases, with 6 bases of the junction left unmatched. CDR3 sequence reads: CSDRTSGGGDTQYF. The DNA of the CDR3 is TGCAGCGACCGGACTAGCGGGGGAGGAGATACGCAGTATTTT.

The rearrangement joins TRBV6-2 or TRBV6-3 to TRBJ2-5, with 7 bases matching TRBD1. Germline V gene data show CDR1 as MNHEY and CDR2 as SVGEGT. J was trimmed by 5 bases and V by 6 bases; bases with no gene match: 6. The CDR3 spans 13 residues. Here the CDR3 DNA reads TGTGCCAGCAGCGACAGGGAAGGGGAGACCCAGTACTTC. This encodes CASSDREGETQYF.

This rearrangement joins TRBV27 to TRBJ1-3; 7 bases map to TRBD1. With 7 bases clipped from V and 4 bases from J, the junction kept 7 bases outside the gene matches. The CDR3 spans 14 residues. CDR1 is MNHEY, CDR2 SMNVEV, per germline (reference sequence). The CDR3, as DNA: TGTGCCAGCATCATTCGGGACAGAGGAAACACCATATATTTT. Encoded protein: CASIIRDRGNTIYF.

A single count supports this clonotype. This chain links TRBV3-1 with TRBJ2-5, with D uncertain. The V and J ends lost 5 bases and 5 bases respectively, with 12 bases between them. The CDR3 contains 13 residues. CDR1 LGHDT and CDR2 YNNKEL come from the germline V gene (reference sequence). The CDR3 region has the DNA TGTGCCAGCAGCGCGGACCTCGGGGAGACCCAGTACTTC. Its protein is CASSADLGETQYF.